These 9 T cell receptor beta chains were sequenced from one sample in a study of T cell repertoires in cytomegalovirus infection. TCRdb fed the reads into MiXCR, producing one record per CDR3 protein. The sample records approximately 990,000 distinct CDR3 sequences, around 32% being singletons. Their recognized antigens are unknown. Sequencing used cultured CD8+ T cells from PBMCs, obtained from culture after CMV antigen stimulation. Every receptor here comes from a human donor in good health (CMV status not recorded). Some clones in this sample may be carry-over from other donors' samples.

This clonotype was counted a few times. The CDR3 region is CASSIRTVYNEQFF. CDR3 in DNA: TGTGCCAGTAGTATTCGGACAGTCTACAATGAGCAGTTCTTC. The chain links TRBV19 to TRBJ2-1, with D possibly being TRBD1 (6 bases). Between the trimmed V and J ends, which lost 3 bases and 3 bases, there was a span of 9 bases. The CDR3 covers 14 residues. Germline values: CDR1 LNHDA, CDR2 SQIVND (reference sequence). The complete variable domain, with remaining parts taken from reference TRBV19 and TRBJ2-1, reads DGGITQSPKYLFRKEGQNVTLSCEQNLNHDAMYWYRQDPGQGLRLIYYSQIVNDFQKGDIAEGYSVSREKKESFPLTVTSAQKNPTAFYLCASSIRTVYNEQFFGPGTRLTVL.

This clonotype was recorded at least ten times. V and J are TRBV10-3 and TRBJ2-2; 8 positions match TRBD1. The CDR3 contains 17 residues. With V trimmed by 5 bases and J by 2 bases, 10 bases remained unmatched. Germline values: CDR1 ENHRY, CDR2 SYGVKD. The CDR3 here is CAISSTLTGENTGELFF. The CDR3 DNA sequence: TGTGCCATCAGTTCGACCCTGACAGGGGAAAACACCGGGGAGCTGTTTTTT.

This clonotype was counted ten times or more. The chain recombines TRBV12-3 or TRBV12-4 with TRBJ1-3; D is perhaps TRBD1 (5 bases). The CDR3 extends over 15 amino acids. Trimming left V 6 bases short and J 8 bases short, with 20 bases between. CDR3 DNA sequence: TGTGCCAGCAGATCGGACACCATCTGGAAAGACACCATATATTTT. Translated: CASRSDTIWKDTIYF.

This clonotype was seen a few times. The chain recombines TRBV20-1 with TRBJ2-7, with 12 bases aligning to TRBD2. The CDR3 totals 15 residues. The J segment lost 3 bases and the V segment lost 0 bases, leaving 3 bases of the junction unmatched. Germline CDR1 and CDR2: DFQATT and SNEGSKA (reference sequence). The CDR3 DNA reads as TGCAGTGCTAGAGACCCGGGACTAGCGGGCTACGAGCAGTACGTC. Translating gives CSARDPGLAGYEQYV.

This clonotype has just a few counts. CDR3 in amino acids: CASSPGTSGGAGHEQFF. In DNA form, the CDR3 reads TGTGCCAGCAGCCCCGGGACTAGCGGGGGGGCCGGGCATGAGCAGTTCTTC. The J gene is TRBJ2-1, the V gene TRBV7-9; 16 nucleotides match TRBD2. The CDR3 spans 17 residues. V dropped 5 bases and J dropped 8; count of bases not matched to a gene: 9. Germline-derived CDR1 and CDR2 are SEHNR and FQNEAQ (reference sequence).

CDR3 coding DNA: TGTGCCAGCAGCCTTAGCGGGGGGGCCCCTTTCTTC. The encoded protein is CASSLSGGAPFF. The chain combines TRBV9 with TRBJ2-1; TRBD2 matches 11 bases. The CDR3 contains 12 residues. The V segment lost 4 bases and the J segment 16 bases; nucleotides outside the gene matches: 7. In germline, CDR1 is SGDLS, CDR2 YYNGEE.

V is TRBV7-9 and J is TRBJ1-5; 9 nucleotides line up with TRBD1. The CDR3 runs 14 residues. Germline CDR1 and CDR2: SEHNR and FQNEAQ (reference sequence). Germline trimming cut 5 bases from V and 6 bases from J; bases unmatched to any gene: 5. The CDR3 sequence is CASSDHRGRQPQHF. CDR3 DNA sequence: TGTGCCAGCAGCGATCACAGGGGGCGTCAGCCCCAGCATTTT. Looking up the rest from reference TRBV7-9 and TRBJ1-5 gives the full variable domain: DTGVSQNPRHKITKRGQNVTFRCDPISEHNRLYWYRQTLGQGPEFLTYFQNEAQLEKSRLLSDRFSAERPKGSFSTLEIQRTEQGDSAMYLCASSDHRGRQPQHFGDGTRLSIL.

This clonotype has more than one count but fewer than ten. The chain couples TRBV4-3 to TRBJ2-3; D could derive from TRBD1 or TRBD2 (5 bases each). This CDR3 has 16 residues. V dropped 3 bases and J dropped 6 bases, with 19 bases sitting between them. CDR1 is LGHNA, CDR2 YSLEER, per germline. The CDR3: CASSQSGTGKVDTQYF. Written as DNA, the CDR3 is TGCGCCAGCAGCCAGTCCGGGACGGGGAAGGTTGATACGCAGTATTTT.

This clonotype was recorded many times. The rearrangement links TRBV7-6 to TRBJ2-7; D might be TRBD1 (6 bases). V lost 5 bases to trimming and J lost 4 bases, with 24 bases between them. The CDR3 loop spans 17 amino acids. Germline V gives CDR1 SGHVS, CDR2 FNYEAQ. CDR3 protein: CASSPSGWQGNGYEQYF. The CDR3 DNA is TGTGCCAGCAGCCCCTCCGGCTGGCAGGGGAATGGGTACGAGCAGTACTTC.